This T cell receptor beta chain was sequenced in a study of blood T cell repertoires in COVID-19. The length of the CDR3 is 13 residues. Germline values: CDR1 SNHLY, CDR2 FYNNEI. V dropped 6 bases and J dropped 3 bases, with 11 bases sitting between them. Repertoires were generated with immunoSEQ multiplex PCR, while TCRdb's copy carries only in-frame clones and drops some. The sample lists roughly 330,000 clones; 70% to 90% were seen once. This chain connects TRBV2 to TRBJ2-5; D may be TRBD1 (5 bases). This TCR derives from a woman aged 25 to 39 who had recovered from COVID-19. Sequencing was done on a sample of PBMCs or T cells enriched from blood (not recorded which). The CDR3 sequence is CASRSQEKETQYF. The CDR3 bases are TGTGCCAGCAGGTCACAGGAAAAAGAGACCCAGTACTTC.